This T cell receptor (beta chain) was retrieved from a study of blood T cell repertoires in COVID-19. Overall study: The cDNA or gDNA used as material had been derived from T cells, B-cell-depleted T cells, or PBMCs.

The V end lost 4 bases, the J end lost 10 bases, and 15 bases lay between the germline ends. In germline, CDR1 is SGHAT, CDR2 FQNNGV. The length of the CDR3 is 13 residues. The protocol was immunoSEQ multiplex PCR, while the TCRdb copy is restricted to in-frame clones and leaves out a portion. The sample holds tens of thousands of clones, 88% seen once. Sequenced input: peripheral blood. The sequence came from a man in his sixties or seventies with acute or convalescent COVID-19. V gene TRBV11-2 combines with J gene TRBJ2-3; the D gene is possibly TRBD1 (6 bases). CDR3 region: CASSSGTKYSQYF. The DNA for the CDR3 is TGTGCCAGCAGCTCCGGGACAAAGTACTCGCAGTATTTT. Together with reference TRBV11-2 and TRBJ2-3, the CDR3 gives the full variable domain: EAGVAQSPRYKIIEKRQSVAFWCNPISGHATLYWYQQILGQGPKLLIQFQNNGVVDDSQLPKDRFSAERLKGVDSTLKIQPAKLEDSAVYLCASSSGTKYSQYFGPGTRLTVL.